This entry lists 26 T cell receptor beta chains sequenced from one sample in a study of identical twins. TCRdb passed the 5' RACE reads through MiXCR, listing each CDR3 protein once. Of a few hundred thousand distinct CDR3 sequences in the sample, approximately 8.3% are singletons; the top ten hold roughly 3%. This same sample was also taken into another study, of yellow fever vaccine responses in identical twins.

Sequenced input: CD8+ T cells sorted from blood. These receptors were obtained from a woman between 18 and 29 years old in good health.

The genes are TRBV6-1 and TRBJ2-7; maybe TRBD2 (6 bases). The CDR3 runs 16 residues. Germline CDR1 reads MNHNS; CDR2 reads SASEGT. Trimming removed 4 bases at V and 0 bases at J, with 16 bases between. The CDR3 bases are TGTGCCAGCAGTGGGGACTGGATAAGGAGCTCCTACGAGCAGTACTTC. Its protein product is CASSGDWIRSSYEQYF.

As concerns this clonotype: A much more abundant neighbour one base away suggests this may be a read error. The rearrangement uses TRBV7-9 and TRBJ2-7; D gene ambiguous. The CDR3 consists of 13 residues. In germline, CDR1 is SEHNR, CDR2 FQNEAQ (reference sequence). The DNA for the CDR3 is TGTGCCAGCAGCTTCGGTCCCTCGGAGAGCCGCCTTTTC. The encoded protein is CASSFGPSESRLF.

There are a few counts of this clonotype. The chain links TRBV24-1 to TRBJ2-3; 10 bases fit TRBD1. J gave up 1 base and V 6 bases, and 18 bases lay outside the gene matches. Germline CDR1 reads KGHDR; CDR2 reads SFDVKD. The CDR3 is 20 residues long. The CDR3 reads CATSPQGQGRFLACTDTQYF. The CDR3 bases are TGTGCCACCAGTCCCCAGGGACAGGGGCGATTCTTAGCGTGCACAGATACGCAGTATTTT.

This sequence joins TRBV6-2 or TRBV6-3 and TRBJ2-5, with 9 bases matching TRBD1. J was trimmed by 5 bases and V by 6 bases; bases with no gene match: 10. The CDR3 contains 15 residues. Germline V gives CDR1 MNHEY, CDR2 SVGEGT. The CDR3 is CASSPGTGSVETQYF. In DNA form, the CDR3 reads TGTGCCAGCAGCCCGGGGACAGGGAGTGTGGAGACCCAGTACTTC.

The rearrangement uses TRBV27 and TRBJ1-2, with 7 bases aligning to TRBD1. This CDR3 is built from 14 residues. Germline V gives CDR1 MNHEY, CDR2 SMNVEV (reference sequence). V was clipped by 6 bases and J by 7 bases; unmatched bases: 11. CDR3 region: CASSHRGLTSGYTF. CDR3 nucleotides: TGTGCCAGCAGCCACAGGGGCCTCACGTCTGGCTACACCTTC.

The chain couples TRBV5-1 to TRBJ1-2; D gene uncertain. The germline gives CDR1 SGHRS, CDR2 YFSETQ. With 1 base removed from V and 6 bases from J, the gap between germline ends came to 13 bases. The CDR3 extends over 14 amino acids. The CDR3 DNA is TGCGCCAGCAGCTTGCGCCCCTTACAAGATGGCTACACCTTC. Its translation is CASSLRPLQDGYTF.

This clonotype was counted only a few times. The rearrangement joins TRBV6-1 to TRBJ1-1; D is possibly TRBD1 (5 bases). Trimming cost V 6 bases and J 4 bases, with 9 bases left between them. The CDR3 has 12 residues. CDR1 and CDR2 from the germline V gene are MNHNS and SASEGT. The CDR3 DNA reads TGTGCCAGCAGCAGGGCATTCACTGAAGCTTTCTTT. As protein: CASSRAFTEAFF.

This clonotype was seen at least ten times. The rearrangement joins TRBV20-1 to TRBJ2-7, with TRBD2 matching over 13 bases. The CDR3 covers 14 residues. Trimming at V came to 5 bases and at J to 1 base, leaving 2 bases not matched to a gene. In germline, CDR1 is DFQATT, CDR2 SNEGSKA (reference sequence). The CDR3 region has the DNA TGCAGTGCTGGACTAGCGGGAGTATCCTACGAGCAGTACTTC. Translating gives CSAGLAGVSYEQYF.

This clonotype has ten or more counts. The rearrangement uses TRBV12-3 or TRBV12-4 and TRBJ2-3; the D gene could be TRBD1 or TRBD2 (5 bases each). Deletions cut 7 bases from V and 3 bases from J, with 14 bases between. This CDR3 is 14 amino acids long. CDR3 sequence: CASTRGAETDTQYF. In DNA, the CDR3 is TGTGCCAGCACGAGGGGAGCTGAAACAGATACGCAGTATTTT.

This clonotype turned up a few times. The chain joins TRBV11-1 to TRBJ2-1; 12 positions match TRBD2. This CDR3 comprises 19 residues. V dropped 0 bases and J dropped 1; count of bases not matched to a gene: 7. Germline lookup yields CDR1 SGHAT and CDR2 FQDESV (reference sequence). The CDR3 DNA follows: TGTGCCAGCAGCTTAGCGGCTGAACTAGCGGGGGGATCCTACAATGAGCAGTTCTTC. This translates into CASSLAAELAGGSYNEQFF. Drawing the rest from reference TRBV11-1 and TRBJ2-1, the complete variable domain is EAEVAQSPRYKITEKSQAVAFWCDPISGHATLYWYRQILGQGPELLVQFQDESVVDDSQLPKDRFSAERLKGVDSTLKIQPAELGDSAMYLCASSLAAELAGGSYNEQFFGPGTRLTVL.

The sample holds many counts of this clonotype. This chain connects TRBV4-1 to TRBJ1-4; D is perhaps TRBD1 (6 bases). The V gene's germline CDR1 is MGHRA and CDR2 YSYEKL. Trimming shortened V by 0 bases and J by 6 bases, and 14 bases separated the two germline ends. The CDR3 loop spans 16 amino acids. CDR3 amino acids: CASSQEPPGADEKLFF. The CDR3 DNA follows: TGCGCCAGCAGCCAAGAACCCCCGGGGGCGGATGAAAAACTGTTTTTT.

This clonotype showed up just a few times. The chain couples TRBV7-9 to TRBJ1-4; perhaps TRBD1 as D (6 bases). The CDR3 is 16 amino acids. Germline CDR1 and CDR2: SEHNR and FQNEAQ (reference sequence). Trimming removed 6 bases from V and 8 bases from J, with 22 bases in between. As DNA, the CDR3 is TGTGCCAGCAGTCGTTCACTGGGGGCCTACTACGAAAAACTGTTTTTT. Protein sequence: CASSRSLGAYYEKLFF.

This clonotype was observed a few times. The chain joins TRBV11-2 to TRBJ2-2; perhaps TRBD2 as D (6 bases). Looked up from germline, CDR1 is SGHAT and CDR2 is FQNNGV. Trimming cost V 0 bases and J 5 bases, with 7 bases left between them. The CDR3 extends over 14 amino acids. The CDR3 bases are TGTGCCAGCAGCTTAGACGCGGGGACCGGGGAGCTGTTTTTT. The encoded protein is CASSLDAGTGELFF.

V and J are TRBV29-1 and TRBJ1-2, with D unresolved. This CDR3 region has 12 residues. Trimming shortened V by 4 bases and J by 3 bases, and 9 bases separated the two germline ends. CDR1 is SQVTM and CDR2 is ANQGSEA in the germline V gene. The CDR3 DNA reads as TGCAGCGTTGTATCGGCGGACTATGGCTACACCTTC. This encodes CSVVSADYGYTF.

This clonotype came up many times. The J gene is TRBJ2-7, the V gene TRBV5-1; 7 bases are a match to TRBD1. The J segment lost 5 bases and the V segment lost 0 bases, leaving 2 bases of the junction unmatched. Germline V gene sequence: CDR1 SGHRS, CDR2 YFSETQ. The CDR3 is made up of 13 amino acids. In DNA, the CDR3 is TGCGCCAGCAGCTTGGAAGGGGGCGACGAGCAGTACTTC. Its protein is CASSLEGGDEQYF.

The CDR3 nucleotides read TGTGCCAGCAGCACCTGGCAGGCTACTTACGAGCAGTACTTC. Protein product: CASSTWQATYEQYF. The chain combines TRBV7-2 with TRBJ2-7, with no clear D. Germline assignment: CDR1 SGHTA and CDR2 FQGNSA. V was clipped by 5 bases and J by 4 bases, with 15 bases between them. CDR3 length equals 14 residues.

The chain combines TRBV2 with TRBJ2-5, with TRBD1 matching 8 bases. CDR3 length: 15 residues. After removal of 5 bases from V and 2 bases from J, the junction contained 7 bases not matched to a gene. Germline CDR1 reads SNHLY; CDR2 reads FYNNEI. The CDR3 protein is CASSPGTGVQETQYF. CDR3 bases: TGTGCCAGCAGTCCTGGGACAGGTGTACAAGAGACCCAGTACTTC. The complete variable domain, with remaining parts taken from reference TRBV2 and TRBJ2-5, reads EPEVTQTPSHQVTQMGQEVILRCVPISNHLYFYWYRQILGQKVEFLVSFYNNEISEKSEIFDDQFSVERPDGSNFTLKIRSTKLEDSAMYFCASSPGTGVQETQYFGPGTRLLVL.

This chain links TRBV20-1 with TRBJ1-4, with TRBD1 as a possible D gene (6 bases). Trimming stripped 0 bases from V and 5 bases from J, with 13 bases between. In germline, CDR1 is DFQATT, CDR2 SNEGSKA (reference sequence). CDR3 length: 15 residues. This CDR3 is CSARDPGHVNEKLFF. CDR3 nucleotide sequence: TGCAGTGCTAGAGATCCGGGACACGTCAATGAAAAACTGTTTTTT.

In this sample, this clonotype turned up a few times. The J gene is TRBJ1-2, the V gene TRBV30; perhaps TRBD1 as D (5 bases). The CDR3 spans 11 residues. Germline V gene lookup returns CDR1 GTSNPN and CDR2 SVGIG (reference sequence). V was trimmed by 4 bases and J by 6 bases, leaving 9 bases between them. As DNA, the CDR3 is TGTGCCTGGACGGCAGGGAATGGCTACACCTTC. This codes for CAWTAGNGYTF.

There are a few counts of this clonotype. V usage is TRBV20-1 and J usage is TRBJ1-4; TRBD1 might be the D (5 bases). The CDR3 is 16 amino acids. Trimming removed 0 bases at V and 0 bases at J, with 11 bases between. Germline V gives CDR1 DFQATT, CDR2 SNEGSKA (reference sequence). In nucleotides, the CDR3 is TGCAGTGCTAGAGACCTCCGGGGGGCAACTAATGAAAAACTGTTTTTT. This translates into CSARDLRGATNEKLFF.

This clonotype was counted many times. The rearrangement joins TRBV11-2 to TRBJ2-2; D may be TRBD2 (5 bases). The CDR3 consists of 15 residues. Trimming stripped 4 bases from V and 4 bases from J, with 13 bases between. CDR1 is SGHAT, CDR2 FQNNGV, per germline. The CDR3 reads CASSSHPGSTGELFF. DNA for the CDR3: TGTGCCAGCAGCTCCCACCCGGGGTCCACCGGGGAGCTGTTTTTT.

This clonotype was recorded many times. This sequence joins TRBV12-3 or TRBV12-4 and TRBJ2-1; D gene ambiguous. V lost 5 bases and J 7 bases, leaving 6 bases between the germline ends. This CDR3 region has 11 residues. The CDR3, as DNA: TGTGCCAGCAGTAGATGGAATGAGCAGTTCTTC. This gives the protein CASSRWNEQFF.

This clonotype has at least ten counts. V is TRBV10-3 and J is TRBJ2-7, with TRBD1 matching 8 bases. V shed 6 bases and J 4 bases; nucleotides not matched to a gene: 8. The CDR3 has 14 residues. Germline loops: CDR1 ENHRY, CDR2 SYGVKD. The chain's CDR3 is CAIRPGQDAYEQYF. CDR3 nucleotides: TGTGCCATCAGACCGGGACAGGACGCTTACGAGCAGTACTTC.

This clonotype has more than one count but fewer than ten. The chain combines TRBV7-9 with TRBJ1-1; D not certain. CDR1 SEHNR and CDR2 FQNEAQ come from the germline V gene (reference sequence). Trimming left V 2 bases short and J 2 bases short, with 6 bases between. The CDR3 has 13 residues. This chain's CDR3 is CASSLPENTEAFF. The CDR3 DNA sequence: TGTGCCAGCAGCTTACCGGAAAACACTGAAGCTTTCTTT.

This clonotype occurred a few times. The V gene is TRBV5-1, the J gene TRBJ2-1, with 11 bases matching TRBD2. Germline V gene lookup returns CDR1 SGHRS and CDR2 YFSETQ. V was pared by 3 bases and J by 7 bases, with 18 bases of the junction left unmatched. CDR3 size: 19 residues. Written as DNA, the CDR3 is TGCGCCAGCAGCTGGGGGCCGGAGACTAGCGGGAAGAGGGAAAATGAGCAGTTCTTC. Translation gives CASSWGPETSGKRENEQFF. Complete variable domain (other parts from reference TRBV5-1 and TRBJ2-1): KAGVTQTPRYLIKTRGQQVTLSCSPISGHRSVSWYQQTPGQGLQFLFEYFSETQRNKGNFPGRFSGRQFSNSRSEMNVSTLELGDSALYLCASSWGPETSGKRENEQFFGPGTRLTVL.

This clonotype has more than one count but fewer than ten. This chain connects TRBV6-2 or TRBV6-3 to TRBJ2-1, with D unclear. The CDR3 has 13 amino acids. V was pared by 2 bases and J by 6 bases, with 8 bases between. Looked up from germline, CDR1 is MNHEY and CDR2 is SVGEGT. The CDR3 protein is CASSYPLGNEQFF. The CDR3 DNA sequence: TGTGCCAGCAGTTACCCCCTAGGCAATGAGCAGTTCTTC.